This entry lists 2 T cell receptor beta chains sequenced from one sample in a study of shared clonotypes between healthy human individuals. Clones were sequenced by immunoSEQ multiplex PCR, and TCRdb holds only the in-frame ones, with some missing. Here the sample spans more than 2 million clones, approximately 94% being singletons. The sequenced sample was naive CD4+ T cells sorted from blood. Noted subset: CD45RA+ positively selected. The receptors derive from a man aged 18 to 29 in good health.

The CDR3 bases are TGTGCCAGCAGCTTAACAGGACCATATGGCTACACCTTC. This sequence encodes CASSLTGPYGYTF. J is TRBJ1-2 and V is TRBV7-2; weak D call: TRBD1 (5 bases). The V and J ends lost 2 bases and 5 bases respectively, with 9 bases between them. The CDR3 totals 13 residues. The germline V gene has CDR1 SGHTA and CDR2 FQGNSA.

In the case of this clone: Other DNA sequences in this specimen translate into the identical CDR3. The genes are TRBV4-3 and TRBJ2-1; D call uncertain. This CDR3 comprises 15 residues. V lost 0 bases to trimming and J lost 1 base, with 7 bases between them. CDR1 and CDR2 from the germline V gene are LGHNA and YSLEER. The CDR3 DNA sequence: TGCGCCAGCAGCCAAGATTGGGGTTCCTACAATGAGCAGTTCTTC. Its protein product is CASSQDWGSYNEQFF.